Listed here are 29 T cell receptor beta chains from one sample, sequenced in a study of T cell repertoires in cytomegalovirus infection. For these TCRs, the target antigens are not known. MiXCR, run by TCRdb on the reads, gives a single entry per CDR3 protein. The sample carries fewer than 950,000 distinct CDR3 sequences, over 25% recorded once. Sequencing was performed on cultured CD8+ T cells from PBMCs, taken from culture after CMV antigen stimulation. The receptor set was obtained from a human donor in good health (CMV status not recorded). Some clones in this sample may be carry-over from other donors' samples.

For this clonotype: This CDR3 fails to terminate in the conserved phenylalanine or tryptophan, so it likely reflects a read error. The chain joins TRBV27 to TRBJ1-5; 9 nucleotides match TRBD1. There are 13 residues in the CDR3. Germline lookup yields CDR1 MNHEY and CDR2 SMNVEV (reference sequence). Trimming took 10 bases from V and 4 from J; bases not matched to a gene: 5. CDR3 coding DNA: TGTGCCACTGGACAGGGGTGGAATCAGCCCCAGCATCTT. Translation: CATGQGWNQPQHL.

The chain couples TRBV28 to TRBJ1-1, with D tentatively TRBD1 (6 bases). Germline V lookup: CDR1 MDHEN, CDR2 SYDVKM. The V end lost 5 bases, the J end lost 0 bases, and 16 bases lay between the germline ends. The CDR3 is 16 amino acids. The CDR3 reads CASSTHRDFMNTEAFF. CDR3 coding DNA: TGTGCCAGCAGTACGCACAGGGACTTTATGAACACTGAAGCTTTCTTT.

This clonotype was observed a few times. The chain links TRBV11-3 to TRBJ2-2, with D tentatively TRBD1 or TRBD2 (5 bases each). The CDR3 is made up of 17 amino acids. V lost 1 base to trimming and J lost 0 bases, with 12 bases between them. Germline CDR1 is SGHNT and CDR2 is YENEEA. For the CDR3, the DNA is TGTGCCAGCAGCTTAGGGGGGAGTGGCTCGAACACCGGGGAGCTGTTTTTT. It encodes CASSLGGSGSNTGELFF.

J is TRBJ2-6 and V is TRBV2, with TRBD1 matching 7 bases. The CDR3 contains 17 residues. Trimming removed 6 bases from V and 0 bases from J; junction bases left unmatched: 8. Germline CDR1 and CDR2: SNHLY and FYNNEI. Here the CDR3 reads CASRDRAPFSGANVLTF. The CDR3 DNA sequence: TGTGCCAGCAGAGACAGGGCACCATTCTCTGGGGCCAACGTCCTGACTTTC.

This clonotype was observed a handful of times. The chain is built from TRBV5-6 and TRBJ1-2; 7 bases map to TRBD1. The germline gives CDR1 SGHDT, CDR2 YYEEEE. The V and J ends lost 3 bases and 8 bases, in that order; junction bases with no gene match: 4. The length of the CDR3 is 12 residues. The CDR3 region has the DNA TGTGCCAGCAGCTCACACAGGGGCGGCTACACCTTC. Amino acids: CASSSHRGGYTF.

This clonotype was seen a few times. The V and J genes are TRBV6-8 and TRBJ2-3; 8 nucleotides align to TRBD1. With 4 bases clipped from V and 3 bases from J, the junction kept 6 bases outside the gene matches. CDR3 size: 15 residues. Germline assignment: CDR1 MNHGY and CDR2 SAAAGT. The CDR3 bases are TGTGCCAGCAGTTCCCGGGACAGGAAGACAGATACGCAGTATTTT. Translation gives CASSSRDRKTDTQYF.

The chain carries TRBV14 and TRBJ1-4; D gene unclear. The CDR3 runs to 13 residues. The V end lost 4 bases, the J end lost 5 bases, and 8 bases lay between the germline ends. The germline V gene has CDR1 SGHDN and CDR2 FVKESK. The DNA of the CDR3 is TGTGCCAGCAGCCCCATAGGGAATGAAAAACTGTTTTTT. This sequence encodes CASSPIGNEKLFF.

The rearrangement uses TRBV7-1 and TRBJ1-1, with 8 bases fitting TRBD1. TRBV7-1 is given ORF status, its function remaining uncertain. With 5 bases clipped from V and 1 base from J, the junction kept 9 bases outside the gene matches. This CDR3 comprises 16 residues. As DNA, the CDR3 is TGTGCCAGCAGCCAAAACAGAGACAGGGGGAACACTGAAGCTTTCTTT. As protein: CASSQNRDRGNTEAFF.

In this sample, this clonotype turned up once. V gene TRBV12-3 or TRBV12-4 combines with J gene TRBJ2-2; the match to TRBD2 covers 12 bases. The V gene end was trimmed by 4 bases and the J gene end by 5 bases; junction bases not matched to a gene: 11. The CDR3 sequence is 18 residues long. The CDR3 DNA follows: TGTGCCAGCAGTTCCGGACTAGCGGGGCCCCGGGGAACCGGGGAGCTGTTTTTT. Its protein product is CASSSGLAGPRGTGELFF.

This clonotype was observed many times. The V gene is TRBV7-9, the J gene TRBJ1-3; the D is unclear. The CDR3 is 20 amino acids. The V end was cut by 5 bases, the J end by 0 bases, with 26 bases between. Germline CDR1 is SEHNR and CDR2 is FQNEAQ (reference sequence). CDR3 protein: CASSPPGPVGPKDSGNTIYF. The CDR3 nucleotides read TGTGCCAGCAGCCCCCCGGGCCCCGTGGGCCCTAAAGACTCTGGAAACACCATATATTTT.

This clonotype was seen a handful of times. The rearrangement links TRBV7-3 to TRBJ2-3; 7 bases are shared with TRBD1. CDR1 SGHTA and CDR2 FQGTGA come from the germline V gene. Trimming at V came to 4 bases and at J to 0 bases, leaving 4 bases not matched to a gene. This CDR3 has 15 residues. In nucleotides, the CDR3 is TGTGCCAGCAGCTACCGACAGGGAAGCACAGATACGCAGTATTTT. It codes for CASSYRQGSTDTQYF.

This clonotype was counted between two and nine times. The chain employs TRBV4-2 and TRBJ1-3; D is ambiguous. This CDR3 contains 17 residues. The V end was cut by 1 base, the J end by 0 bases, with 13 bases between. Per the germline V gene, CDR1 is LGHNA and CDR2 is YNFKEQ. The CDR3 DNA follows: TGTGCCAGCAGCCAAGTCGCAGGAGTTGTCTCTGGAAACACCATATATTTT. Its translation: CASSQVAGVVSGNTIYF.

This clonotype was recorded at least ten times. The chain links TRBV7-8 to TRBJ1-2; D unclear. Trimming shortened V by 1 base and J by 0 bases, and 9 bases separated the two germline ends. The V gene's germline CDR1 is SGHVS and CDR2 FQNEAQ. The CDR3 sequence is 15 residues long. The CDR3: CASSLEVGANYGYTF. The CDR3 nucleotides read TGTGCCAGCAGCTTAGAGGTGGGCGCTAACTATGGCTACACCTTC.

Comment on this clonotype: Just one base apart from a much larger clone, this may be a read error. The rearrangement uses TRBV7-3 and TRBJ2-2, with 8 bases that match TRBD1. Germline trimming cut 6 bases from V and 8 bases from J; bases unmatched to any gene: 11. Germline CDR1 and CDR2: SGHTA and FQGTGA. The CDR3 loop spans 15 amino acids. The CDR3 DNA is TGTGCCAGCAGTCTTATCAGGGGGCGTCAGGGGGAGCTGTTTTTT. It specifies CASSLIRGRQGELFF.

This chain links TRBV19 with TRBJ1-1; weak D call: TRBD1 (6 bases). The V end was cut by 8 bases, the J end by 1 base, with 14 bases between. CDR3 length: 14 residues. Germline lookup yields CDR1 LNHDA and CDR2 SQIVND (reference sequence). The CDR3 DNA reads TGTGCCAGTGGATGGACAGCACGGAACACTGAAGCTTTCTTT. Translation: CASGWTARNTEAFF.

The chain joins TRBV6-1 to TRBJ1-2; D uncertain. V gave up 4 bases and J gave up 6 bases, with 6 bases separating them. Germline lookup yields CDR1 MNHNS and CDR2 SASEGT. This CDR3 spans 11 amino acids. The CDR3 DNA reads TGTGCCAGCAGTGTTTGGGATGGCTACACCTTC. Its translation: CASSVWDGYTF.

This clonotype was seen a few times. The chain employs TRBV6-2 or TRBV6-3 and TRBJ1-5, with no clear D. The CDR3 runs 16 residues. Trimming pared 2 bases from V and 3 bases from J, leaving 14 bases between. Germline V gives CDR1 MNHEY, CDR2 SVGEGT. The CDR3, as DNA: TGTGCCAGCAGTTACGTGAACCAGGAGGACAATCAGCCCCAGCATTTT. This encodes CASSYVNQEDNQPQHF.

This clonotype came up a few times. The rearrangement joins TRBV6-2 or TRBV6-3 to TRBJ1-1; D is unclear. The germline V gene has CDR1 MNHEY and CDR2 SVGEGT. The CDR3 has 16 amino acids. Trimming stripped 8 bases from V and 1 base from J, with 20 bases between. The CDR3 region has the DNA TGTGCCAGCGATCCTCATATCAGGAGTCCGAACACTGAAGCTTTCTTT. It encodes CASDPHIRSPNTEAFF.

This clonotype was found a few times. The rearrangement links TRBV7-2 to TRBJ1-2; D not resolved. The length of the CDR3 is 15 residues. The germline gives CDR1 SGHTA, CDR2 FQGNSA. Trimming removed 0 bases at V and 2 bases at J, with 10 bases between. This CDR3 is CASSLAGPKNYGYTF. The CDR3 coding sequence is TGTGCCAGCAGCTTAGCCGGGCCAAAGAACTATGGCTACACCTTC.

This clonotype was counted between two and nine times. The V gene is TRBV7-8, the J gene TRBJ2-1; 9 nucleotides match TRBD2. CDR3 length: 16 residues. J was trimmed by 0 bases and V by 5 bases; bases with no gene match: 5. CDR1 is SGHVS and CDR2 is FQNEAQ in the germline V gene. The CDR3 region is CASSRSGGNSYNEQFF. DNA of the CDR3: TGTGCCAGCAGCCGTAGCGGGGGCAACTCCTACAATGAGCAGTTCTTC.

The chain couples TRBV19 to TRBJ1-1; tentative D call: TRBD1 (6 bases). V gave up 8 bases and J gave up 5 bases, with 15 bases separating them. CDR3 length: 13 amino acids. Germline lookup yields CDR1 LNHDA and CDR2 SQIVND (reference sequence). CDR3 coding DNA: TGTGCCAGTCGCAGGGGTCCAGGTACTGAAGCTTTCTTT. Its protein product is CASRRGPGTEAFF.

The chain couples TRBV27 to TRBJ2-3, with 7 bases fitting TRBD1. The V and J ends lost 6 bases and 2 bases, in that order; junction bases with no gene match: 11. The germline V gene encodes CDR1 MNHEY and CDR2 SMNVEV (reference sequence). The CDR3 consists of 16 residues. The CDR3 loop is CASSLSGGSATDTQYF. The CDR3 nucleotides are TGTGCCAGCAGCCTCTCAGGGGGTTCTGCCACAGATACGCAGTATTTT.

This clonotype was detected a few times. The chain uses TRBV5-4 and TRBJ2-5, with D tentatively TRBD1 (6 bases). The CDR3 totals 15 residues. With 0 bases removed from V and 1 base from J, the gap between germline ends came to 10 bases. Germline loops: CDR1 SGHNT, CDR2 YYREEE (reference sequence). The CDR3 DNA reads TGTGCCAGCAGCTTGGCGGGACACCCCCAAGAGACCCAGTACTTC. It yields the protein CASSLAGHPQETQYF.

V is TRBV3-1 and J is TRBJ2-7; unclear D gene. Trimming removed 4 bases from V and 2 bases from J, with 12 bases in between. The germline V gene encodes CDR1 LGHDT and CDR2 YNNKEL (reference sequence). This CDR3 spans 14 amino acids. CDR3 region: CASSPMTGAYEQYF. CDR3 nucleotide sequence: TGTGCCAGCAGCCCCATGACTGGGGCCTACGAGCAGTACTTC.

The chain joins TRBV6-2 or TRBV6-3 to TRBJ2-3, with D perhaps TRBD2 (6 bases). The V end was cut by 4 bases, the J end by 4 bases, with 15 bases between. The CDR3 extends over 15 amino acids. Per germline, CDR1 MNHEY and CDR2 SVGEGT. DNA of the CDR3: TGTGCCAGCAGTTCCTCAGCGCCGGGGGCAGATACGCAGTATTTT. Its translation is CASSSSAPGADTQYF.

There are a few counts of this clonotype. This sequence joins TRBV6-1 and TRBJ1-5; D uncertain. V was clipped by 4 bases and J by 0 bases, with 16 bases between them. The CDR3 is 17 amino acids. Germline-derived CDR1 and CDR2 are MNHNS and SASEGT. This CDR3 is CASSARSTAYSNQPQHF. CDR3 nucleotides: TGTGCCAGCAGTGCCCGGTCGACGGCATATAGCAATCAGCCCCAGCATTTT.

The chain recombines TRBV6-5 with TRBJ2-5, with D hard to call. CDR1 MNHEY and CDR2 SVGAGI come from the germline V gene. Deletions cut 0 bases from V and 2 bases from J, with 10 bases between. CDR3 length equals 15 residues. CDR3 bases: TGTGCCAGCAGTTACTCGTCCGGAATACAAGAGACCCAGTACTTC. It yields the protein CASSYSSGIQETQYF.

This clonotype was picked up a small number of times. The V call is TRBV7-6, the J call TRBJ2-3; tentatively, D is TRBD2 (7 bases). Trimming removed 7 bases at V and 5 bases at J, with 22 bases between. The CDR3 runs to 16 residues. In germline, CDR1 is SGHVS, CDR2 FNYEAQ. The CDR3 is CASTPQRGGLRDTQYF. The DNA for the CDR3 is TGTGCCAGCACTCCTCAAAGGGGGGGCCTCAGAGATACGCAGTATTTT.

This chain joins TRBV6-8 and TRBJ1-6, with D unresolved. There are 15 residues in the CDR3. V was cut by 6 bases and J by 6 bases, with 15 bases left in between. The V gene's germline CDR1 is MNHGY and CDR2 SAAAGT. The CDR3 sequence: CASSLRQAVNSPLHF. The CDR3 nucleotides are TGTGCCAGCAGCCTCCGGCAGGCCGTTAATTCACCCCTCCACTTT.